This T cell receptor beta chain was recorded in a study of Graves' ophthalmopathy and Graves' hyperthyroidism. Study summary: The blood sample was drawn at first diagnosis and before any treatment. Findings and limits, study-wide: A model built from 13 signatures distinguished ophthalmopathy from stable hyperthyroidism with roughly 85% sensitivity and less than 83% specificity.

Investigators amplified TCR beta CDR3 regions from RNA transcripts. Following a first-round RT-PCR that used HTBI primers, a second-round multiplex PCR was carried out. TCRdb analysed the multiplex PCR reads with MiXCR anew, one entry per CDR3 protein. The sample lists some 240,000 distinct CDR3 sequences; 45% were seen once. Germline V gives CDR1 SEHNR, CDR2 FQNEAQ (reference sequence). The CDR3 loop spans 13 amino acids. V lost 11 bases to trimming and J lost 5 bases, with 18 bases between them. On this clonotype itself: No antigen is known for it.

The V gene is TRBV7-9, the J gene TRBJ2-5; possible D gene TRBD1, 6 bases. Sequencing was carried out using peripheral blood. The source is an adult man with Graves' ophthalmopathy. The DNA for the CDR3 is TGTGCCGGCACCCGACAGGAGATGGAGACCCAGTACTTC. Translation gives CAGTRQEMETQYF.